This entry features one TCR beta chain sequence. Its specificity is unknown. This sample was taken from a study of shared clonotypes between healthy human individuals. Overall study context: The composition of the donors was a couple of women and a few men aged 18 to 49. Plates per donor: three CD4 naive, three CD4 memory, two CD8 naive, one CD8 memory. Whole-study results and caveats: Investigators expected sequencing depth to affect clonotype sharing among donors.

Produced via immunoSEQ multiplex PCR; TCRdb's table is partial and in-frame only. This repertoire shows roughly 1.4 million clones, around 98.5% found once; its top ten account for under 0.45%. J gave up 4 bases and V 3 bases, and 20 bases lay outside the gene matches. The CDR3 length is 19 residues. Germline CDR1 MDHEN, CDR2 SYDVKM. Material for sequencing was naive CD4+ T cells sorted from blood. Subset defined: CD45RA+ positively selected. The chain uses TRBV28 and TRBJ2-7; 8 positions match TRBD2. This TCR was sampled from a man aged 25-45 years in good health. This chain's CDR3 is CASSLFMGRGSGRLYEQYF. In nucleotides, the CDR3 is TGTGCCAGCAGTTTGTTTATGGGTAGGGGCAGCGGGAGACTGTACGAGCAGTACTTC.